This T cell receptor (beta chain) was captured in a study of T cell repertoires in cytomegalovirus infection. Study details: Well-studied HLA-B-restricted epitopes and recently identified HLA-C-restricted epitopes of CMV were both used in the study. CMV infection plus the matching HLA type was flagged by public TCR beta signatures.

As regards this clonotype: Antigen unknown.

Using its own MiXCR run on the reads, TCRdb lists one record per CDR3 protein. Altogether around 900,000 distinct CDR3 sequences are present, roughly 30% being singletons, with the ten largest covering around 15%. This CDR3 spans 15 amino acids. J was trimmed by 8 bases and V by 1 base; bases with no gene match: 10. Germline V lookup: CDR1 LNHNV, CDR2 YYDKDF (reference sequence). The sequences come from cultured CD8+ T cells from PBMCs, collected from culture after CMV antigen stimulation. The chain links TRBV15 to TRBJ1-1, with TRBD1 identical over 7 bases. The origin of this receptor is a human donor in good health (CMV status not recorded). Some clones in this sample may be carry-over from other donors' samples. DNA for the CDR3: TGTGCCACCAGCAGAGGAAGACAGGGTGGAATCGAAGCTTTCTTT. This encodes CATSRGRQGGIEAFF.